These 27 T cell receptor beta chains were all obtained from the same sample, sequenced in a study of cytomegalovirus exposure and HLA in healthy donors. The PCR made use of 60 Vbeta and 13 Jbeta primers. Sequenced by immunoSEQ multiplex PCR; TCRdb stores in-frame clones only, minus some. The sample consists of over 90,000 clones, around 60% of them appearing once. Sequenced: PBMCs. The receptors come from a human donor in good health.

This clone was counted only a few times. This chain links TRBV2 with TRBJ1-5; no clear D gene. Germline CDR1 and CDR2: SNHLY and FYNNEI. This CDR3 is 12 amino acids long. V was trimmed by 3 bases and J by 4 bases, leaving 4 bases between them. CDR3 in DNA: TGTGCCAGCAGTGACAGTAATCAGCCCCAGCATTTT. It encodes CASSDSNQPQHF.

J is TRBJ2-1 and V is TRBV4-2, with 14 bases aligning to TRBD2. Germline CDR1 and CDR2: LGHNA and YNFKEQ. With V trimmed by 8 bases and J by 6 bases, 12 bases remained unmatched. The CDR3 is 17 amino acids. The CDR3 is CASGPTQGLAGVNEQFF. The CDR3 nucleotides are TGTGCCAGCGGGCCCACCCAGGGACTAGCGGGAGTCAATGAGCAGTTCTTC.

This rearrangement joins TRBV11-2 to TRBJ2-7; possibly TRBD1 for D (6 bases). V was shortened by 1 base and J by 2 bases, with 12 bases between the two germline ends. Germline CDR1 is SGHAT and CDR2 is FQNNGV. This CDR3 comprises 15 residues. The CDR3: CASSLGGPGPYEQYF. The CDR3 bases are TGTGCCAGCAGCTTAGGGGGGCCAGGACCCTACGAGCAGTACTTC. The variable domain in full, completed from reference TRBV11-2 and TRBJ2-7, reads EAGVAQSPRYKIIEKRQSVAFWCNPISGHATLYWYQQILGQGPKLLIQFQNNGVVDDSQLPKDRFSAERLKGVDSTLKIQPAKLEDSAVYLCASSLGGPGPYEQYFGPGTRLTVT.

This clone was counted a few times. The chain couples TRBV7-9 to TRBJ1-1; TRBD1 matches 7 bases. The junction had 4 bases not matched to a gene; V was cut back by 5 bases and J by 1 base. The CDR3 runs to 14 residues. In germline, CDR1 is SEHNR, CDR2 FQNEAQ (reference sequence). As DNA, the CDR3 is TGTGCCAGCAGCCATAACAGGGGGAACACTGAAGCTTTCTTT. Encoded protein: CASSHNRGNTEAFF. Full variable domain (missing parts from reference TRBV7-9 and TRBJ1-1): DTGVSQNPRHKITKRGQNVTFRCDPISEHNRLYWYRQTLGQGPEFLTYFQNEAQLEKSRLLSDRFSAERPKGSFSTLEIQRTEQGDSAMYLCASSHNRGNTEAFFGQGTRLTVV.

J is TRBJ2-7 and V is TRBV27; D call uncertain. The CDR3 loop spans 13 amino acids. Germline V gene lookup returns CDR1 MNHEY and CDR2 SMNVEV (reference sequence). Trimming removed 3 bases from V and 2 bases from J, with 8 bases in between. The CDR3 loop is CASSLFGAYEQYF. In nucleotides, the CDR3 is TGTGCCAGCAGTTTGTTCGGAGCCTACGAGCAGTACTTC.

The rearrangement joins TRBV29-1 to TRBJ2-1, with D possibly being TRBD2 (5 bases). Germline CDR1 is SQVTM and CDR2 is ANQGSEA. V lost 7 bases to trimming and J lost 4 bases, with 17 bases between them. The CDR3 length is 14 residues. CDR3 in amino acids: CSGLKADDYNEQFF. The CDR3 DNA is TGCAGCGGCCTAAAAGCGGACGATTACAATGAGCAGTTCTTC.

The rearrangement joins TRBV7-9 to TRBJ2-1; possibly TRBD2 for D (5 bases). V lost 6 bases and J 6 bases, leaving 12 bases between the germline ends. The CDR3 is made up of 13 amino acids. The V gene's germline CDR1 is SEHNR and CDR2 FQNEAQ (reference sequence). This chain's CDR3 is CASRSSGSNEQFF. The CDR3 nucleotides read TGTGCCAGCAGGTCGTCGGGGTCCAATGAGCAGTTCTTC. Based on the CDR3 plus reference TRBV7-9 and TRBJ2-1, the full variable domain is DTGVSQNPRHKITKRGQNVTFRCDPISEHNRLYWYRQTLGQGPEFLTYFQNEAQLEKSRLLSDRFSAERPKGSFSTLEIQRTEQGDSAMYLCASRSSGSNEQFFGPGTRLTVL.

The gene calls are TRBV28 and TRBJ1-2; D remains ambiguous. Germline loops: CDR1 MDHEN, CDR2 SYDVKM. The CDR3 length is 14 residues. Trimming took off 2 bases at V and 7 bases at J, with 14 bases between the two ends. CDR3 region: CASSLEGFRVGYTF. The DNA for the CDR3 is TGTGCCAGCAGTTTAGAAGGTTTCCGGGTTGGCTACACCTTC.

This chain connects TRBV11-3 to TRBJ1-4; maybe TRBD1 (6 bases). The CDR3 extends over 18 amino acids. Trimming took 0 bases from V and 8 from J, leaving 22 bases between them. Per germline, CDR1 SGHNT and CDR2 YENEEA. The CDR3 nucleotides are TGTGCCAGCAGCTTAGACGACACCCGGACAGTAAGAGGCGAAAAACTGTTTTTT. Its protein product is CASSLDDTRTVRGEKLFF.

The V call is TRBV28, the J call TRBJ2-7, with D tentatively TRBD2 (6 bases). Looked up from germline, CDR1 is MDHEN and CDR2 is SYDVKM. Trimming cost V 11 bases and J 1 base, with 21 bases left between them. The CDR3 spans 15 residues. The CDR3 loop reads CASDGGAVASYEQYF. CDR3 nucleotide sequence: TGTGCCTCTGACGGGGGAGCGGTCGCATCCTACGAGCAGTACTTC.

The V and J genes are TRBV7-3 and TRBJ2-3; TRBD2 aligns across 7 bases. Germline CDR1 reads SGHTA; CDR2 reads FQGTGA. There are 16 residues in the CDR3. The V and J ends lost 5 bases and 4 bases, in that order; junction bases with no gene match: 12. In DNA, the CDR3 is TGTGCCAGCAGCCGTCAGCCGGGACTACCACCAGATACGCAGTATTTT. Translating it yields CASSRQPGLPPDTQYF.

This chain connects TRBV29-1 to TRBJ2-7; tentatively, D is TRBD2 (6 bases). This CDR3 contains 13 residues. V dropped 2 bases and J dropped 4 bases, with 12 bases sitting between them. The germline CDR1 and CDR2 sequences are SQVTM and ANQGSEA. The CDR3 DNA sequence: TGCAGCGTTGAACTGGACGGGGGATACGAGCAGTACTTC. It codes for CSVELDGGYEQYF.

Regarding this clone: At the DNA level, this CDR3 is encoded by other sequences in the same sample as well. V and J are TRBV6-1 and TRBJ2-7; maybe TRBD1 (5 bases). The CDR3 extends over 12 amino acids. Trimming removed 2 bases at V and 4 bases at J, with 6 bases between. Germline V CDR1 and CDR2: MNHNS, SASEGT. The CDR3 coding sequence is TGTGCCAGCAGTGAACAGGGATACGAGCAGTACTTC. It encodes CASSEQGYEQYF.

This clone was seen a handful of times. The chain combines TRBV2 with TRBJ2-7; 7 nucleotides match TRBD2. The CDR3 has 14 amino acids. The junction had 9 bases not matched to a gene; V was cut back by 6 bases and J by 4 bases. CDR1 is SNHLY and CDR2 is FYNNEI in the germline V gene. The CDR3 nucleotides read TGTGCCAGCAGCGCCGGGACTAATCGGTACGAGCAGTACTTC. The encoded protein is CASSAGTNRYEQYF. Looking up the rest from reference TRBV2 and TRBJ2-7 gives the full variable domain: EPEVTQTPSHQVTQMGQEVILRCVPISNHLYFYWYRQILGQKVEFLVSFYNNEISEKSEIFDDQFSVERPDGSNFTLKIRSTKLEDSAMYFCASSAGTNRYEQYFGPGTRLTVT.

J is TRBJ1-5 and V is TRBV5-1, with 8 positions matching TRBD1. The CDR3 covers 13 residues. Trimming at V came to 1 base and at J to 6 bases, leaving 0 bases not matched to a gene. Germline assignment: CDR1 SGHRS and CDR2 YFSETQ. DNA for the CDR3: TGCGCCAGCAGCTTGACAGGGGGTCAGCCCCAGCATTTT. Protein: CASSLTGGQPQHF.

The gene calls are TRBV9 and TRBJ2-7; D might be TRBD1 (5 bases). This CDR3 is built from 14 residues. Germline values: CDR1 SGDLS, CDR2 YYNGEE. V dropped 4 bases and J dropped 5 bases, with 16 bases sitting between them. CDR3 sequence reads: CASSPHTGGDEQYF. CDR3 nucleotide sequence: TGTGCCAGCAGCCCCCATACAGGTGGCGACGAGCAGTACTTC.

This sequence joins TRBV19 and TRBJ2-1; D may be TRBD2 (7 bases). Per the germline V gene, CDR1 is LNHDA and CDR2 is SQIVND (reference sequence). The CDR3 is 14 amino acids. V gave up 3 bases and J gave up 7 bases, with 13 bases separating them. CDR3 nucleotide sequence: TGTGCCAGTAGTATTGCGGGGGCGGGGAATGAGCAGTTCTTC. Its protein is CASSIAGAGNEQFF. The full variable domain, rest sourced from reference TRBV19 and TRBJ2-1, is DGGITQSPKYLFRKEGQNVTLSCEQNLNHDAMYWYRQDPGQGLRLIYYSQIVNDFQKGDIAEGYSVSREKKESFPLTVTSAQKNPTAFYLCASSIAGAGNEQFFGPGTRLTVL.

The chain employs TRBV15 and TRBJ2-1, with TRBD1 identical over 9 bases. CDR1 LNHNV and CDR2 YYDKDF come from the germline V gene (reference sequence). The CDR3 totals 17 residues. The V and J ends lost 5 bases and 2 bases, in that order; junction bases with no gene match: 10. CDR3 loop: CATSDPSGTGPYNEQFF. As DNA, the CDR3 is TGTGCCACCAGCGACCCCTCCGGGACAGGGCCCTACAATGAGCAGTTCTTC.

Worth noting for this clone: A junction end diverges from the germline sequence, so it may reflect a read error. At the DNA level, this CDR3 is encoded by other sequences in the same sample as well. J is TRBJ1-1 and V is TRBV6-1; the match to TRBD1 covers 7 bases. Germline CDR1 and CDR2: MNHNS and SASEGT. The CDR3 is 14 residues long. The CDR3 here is CASSEVYKGAEAFF. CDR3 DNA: TGTGCCAGCAGTGAAGTGTATAAGGGGGCTGAGGCTTTCTTT.

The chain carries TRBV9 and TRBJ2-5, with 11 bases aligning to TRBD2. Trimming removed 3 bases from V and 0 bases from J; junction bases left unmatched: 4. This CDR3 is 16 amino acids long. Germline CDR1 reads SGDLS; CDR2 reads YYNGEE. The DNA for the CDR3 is TGTGCCAGCAGCGCCCCGGGACTAGCGGACCAAGAGACCCAGTACTTC. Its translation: CASSAPGLADQETQYF.

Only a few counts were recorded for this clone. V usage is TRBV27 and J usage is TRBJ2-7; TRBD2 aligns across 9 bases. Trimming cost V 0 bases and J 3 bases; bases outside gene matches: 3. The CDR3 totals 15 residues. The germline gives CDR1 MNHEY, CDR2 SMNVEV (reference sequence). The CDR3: CASSLSSSGGYEQYF. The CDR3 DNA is TGTGCCAGCAGTTTATCGAGTAGCGGGGGCTACGAGCAGTACTTC.

CDR3 sequence reads: CAWSGGLAGNTIYF. CDR3 sequence (DNA): TGTGCCTGGAGTGGAGGACTAGCTGGAAACACCATATATTTT. This sequence joins TRBV30 and TRBJ1-3; D ambiguous. The germline gives CDR1 GTSNPN, CDR2 SVGIG (reference sequence). The CDR3 runs 14 residues. The germline V and J ends were trimmed by 1 base and 2 bases, with 9 bases remaining between them.

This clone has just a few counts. The CDR3 protein is CASSQEASGSYEQYF. The DNA for the CDR3 is TGTGCCAGCAGCCAAGAGGCTAGCGGGAGCTACGAGCAGTACTTC. The rearrangement joins TRBV4-2 to TRBJ2-7, with TRBD2 matching over 10 bases. Germline CDR1 and CDR2: LGHNA and YNFKEQ. This CDR3 has 15 residues. The junction had 2 bases not matched to a gene; V was cut back by 0 bases and J by 3 bases.

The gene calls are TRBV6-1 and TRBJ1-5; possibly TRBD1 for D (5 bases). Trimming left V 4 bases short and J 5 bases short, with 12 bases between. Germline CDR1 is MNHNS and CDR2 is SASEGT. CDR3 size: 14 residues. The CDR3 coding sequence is TGTGCCAGCAGTGCGGCAGGGCGGCATCAGCCCCAGCATTTT. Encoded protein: CASSAAGRHQPQHF.

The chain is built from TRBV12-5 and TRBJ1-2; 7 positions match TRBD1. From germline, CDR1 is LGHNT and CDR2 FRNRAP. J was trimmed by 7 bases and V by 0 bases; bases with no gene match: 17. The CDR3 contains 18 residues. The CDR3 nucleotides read TGTGCTAGTGGTTTGGTACCGAACCCTGAGGGGGCAAGCAGTGGCTACACCTTC. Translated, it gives CASGLVPNPEGASSGYTF.

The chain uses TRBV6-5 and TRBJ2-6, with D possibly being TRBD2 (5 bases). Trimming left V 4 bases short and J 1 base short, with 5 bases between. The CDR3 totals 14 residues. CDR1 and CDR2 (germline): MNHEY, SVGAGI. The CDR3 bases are TGTGCCAGCAGTTCGGGGTCTGGGGCCAACGTCCTGACTTTC. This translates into CASSSGSGANVLTF.

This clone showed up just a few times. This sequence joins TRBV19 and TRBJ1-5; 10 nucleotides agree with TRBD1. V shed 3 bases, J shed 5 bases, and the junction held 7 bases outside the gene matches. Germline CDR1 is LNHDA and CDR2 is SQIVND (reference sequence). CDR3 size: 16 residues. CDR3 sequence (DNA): TGTGCCAGTAGTATGGTCGGGACAGGGGCCGATCAGCCCCAGCATTTT. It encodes CASSMVGTGADQPQHF.